This is a list of T cell receptor beta chains from one sample in a study of cytomegalovirus exposure and HLA in healthy donors. The repertoire was sequenced with immunoSEQ multiplex PCR; TCRdb's copy has only in-frame clones and lacks some. This sample has approximately 150,000 clones; about 80% occur once, and the top ten carry around 7.2%. Sequencing input: PBMCs. The receptor source for this set is a young man in good health and CMV-seropositive. The CDR3 runs from the conserved cysteine through the conserved F or W. The order of the fields is D gene, V gene, J gene, CDR3 protein. A D gene is named only where the DNA matches it firmly.

>TRBD1|TRBV18|TRBJ1-1
CASTSGTGGTEAFF
>NA|TRBV5-1|TRBJ2-4
CASSLDVPGNQNIQYF
>TRBD2|TRBV4-2|TRBJ2-7
CASSQDTSGGFNSYEQYF
>TRBD1|TRBV6-6|TRBJ2-2
CASSYGGQGWTGELFF
>TRBD2|TRBV10-3|TRBJ2-3
CAISASGGASDTQYF
>TRBD2|TRBV7-2|TRBJ2-3
CASSLGPVLAGGTQYF
>TRBD2|TRBV11-2|TRBJ2-5
CASSLRGLAGRQETQYF
>TRBD2|TRBV12-5|TRBJ2-2
CASGLLAGGARTGELFF
>NA|TRBV6-5|TRBJ2-2
CASSYSNSLTGELFF
>NA|TRBV7-3|TRBJ2-5
CASSLNSRGTQYF
>NA|TRBV28|TRBJ2-4
CASSLGQTNIQYF
>NA|TRBV30|TRBJ2-1
CAWSRESKANEQFF
>NA|TRBV7-2|TRBJ1-2
CASSITSGSGYGYTF
>TRBD1|TRBV15|TRBJ2-1
CATTRGGTGGNEQFF
>TRBD2|TRBV5-4|TRBJ2-2
CASSLAGVVTGELFF
>TRBD1|TRBV19|TRBJ2-1
CASTGTAYNEQFF
>TRBD1|TRBV7-6|TRBJ2-5
CASSRPQGGQETQYF
>NA|TRBV27|TRBJ1-1
CASSLSADTEAFF
>NA|TRBV6-5|TRBJ1-2
CASSYAVGANTAGYTF
>NA|TRBV11-3|TRBJ2-5
CASSLEPQIQETQYF
>NA|TRBV6-8|TRBJ2-5
CASQRVEETQYF
>NA|TRBV6-5|TRBJ2-7
CASSLTQPWQYF
>TRBD1|TRBV6-1|TRBJ1-2
CASSSWTGAGYGYTF
>NA|TRBV6-6|TRBJ1-1
CASSPRQVNTEAFF
>NA|TRBV5-1|TRBJ1-1
CASSPIQGSVTEAFF
>TRBD1|TRBV4-3|TRBJ1-2
CASSPTGTGPSGYTF
>NA|TRBV7-3|TRBJ1-2
CASSPGGSPNYGYTF
>TRBD1|TRBV7-9|TRBJ2-7
CASSMTGSLYEQYF
>TRBD1|TRBV6-6|TRBJ1-5
CASSYNRGGNQPQHF
>NA|TRBV9|TRBJ1-1
CATERGGPWNTEAFF
>TRBD1|TRBV6-1|TRBJ1-1
CASSPRQGWDTEAFF
>NA|TRBV21-1|TRBJ2-2
CVSSTNRTSGRNGATGELFF
>TRBD2|TRBV18|TRBJ2-1
CASSPPTSGRFVNEQFF